This T cell receptor (beta chain) was sequenced in a study of T cell changes during pregnancy in multiple sclerosis. Trimming at V came to 5 bases and at J to 4 bases, leaving 7 bases not matched to a gene. Looked up from germline, CDR1 is SGHAT and CDR2 is FQNNGV. This CDR3 spans 15 amino acids. Using immunoSEQ multiplex PCR, the repertoire was profiled, and TCRdb retains in-frame clones only, with some absent. The sample has more than 50,000 clones; 75% to 95% are singletons. The chain recombines TRBV11-2 with TRBJ2-1, with TRBD2 identical over 8 bases. The receptor comes from a female donor in good health, enrolled as a control in a pregnancy study. The sequenced sample was peripheral blood, obtained after pregnancy. The DNA of the CDR3 is TGTGCCAGCAGCGTGGCGGCGGGGGGATACAATGAGCAGTTCTTC. This gives the protein CASSVAAGGYNEQFF.